This T cell receptor beta chain was identified during a study of blood T cells in healthy people across ages. Germline V gives CDR1 MNHEY, CDR2 SVGAGI. The ends were cut back, 1 base at V and 5 bases at J, with 14 bases in the middle. CDR3 length: 15 amino acids. The people who gave samples were healthy Caucasians from Russia, aged roughly 6 to 100. Samples had at least 6 million PBMCs isolated from them. Then a second PCR, running about 6 to 11 cycles, was carried out with a sample-barcoded 5' primer and a J-beta primer mix. With 12 random nucleotides, a template-switch adaptor tagged each individual cDNA molecule. TCRdb reprocessed the 5' RACE reads with MiXCR, giving one entry per CDR3 protein. The repertoire has about 780,000 distinct CDR3 sequences, 46% of them found once; the top ten carry 15% to 20%. This clonotype was observed once.

This chain joins TRBV6-5 and TRBJ1-1; D ambiguous. The clonotype originates from a man aged 80 or over in good health. Sequencing was performed on blood. CDR3 bases: TGTGCCAGCAGTTACTGGCGACGGGCGAAGACTGAAGCTTTCTTT. It translates to CASSYWRRAKTEAFF.